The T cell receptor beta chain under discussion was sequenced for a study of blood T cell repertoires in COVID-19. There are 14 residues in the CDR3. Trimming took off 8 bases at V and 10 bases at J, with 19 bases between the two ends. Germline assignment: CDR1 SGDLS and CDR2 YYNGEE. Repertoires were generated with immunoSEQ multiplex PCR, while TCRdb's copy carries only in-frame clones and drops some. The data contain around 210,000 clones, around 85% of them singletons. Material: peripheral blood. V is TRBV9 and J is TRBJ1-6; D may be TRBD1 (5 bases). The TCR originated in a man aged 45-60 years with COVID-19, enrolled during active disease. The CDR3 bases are TGTGCCAGTTCGACAGCTACCAGTTTATCACCCCTCCACTTT. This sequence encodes CASSTATSLSPLHF.